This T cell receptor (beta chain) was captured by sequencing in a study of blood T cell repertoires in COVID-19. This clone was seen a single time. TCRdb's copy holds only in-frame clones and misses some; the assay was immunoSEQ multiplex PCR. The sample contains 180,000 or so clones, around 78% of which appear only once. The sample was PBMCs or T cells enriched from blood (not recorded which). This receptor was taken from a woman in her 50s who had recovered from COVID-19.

The CDR3 sequence is CASSSSGSSGNTIYF. CDR3 DNA sequence: TGTGCCAGCAGCTCATCAGGGTCCTCTGGAAACACCATATATTTT. This chain joins TRBV28 and TRBJ1-3; a possible D gene is TRBD1 (5 bases). The CDR3 totals 15 residues. Trimming left V 6 bases short and J 0 bases short, with 12 bases between. Germline-derived CDR1 and CDR2 are MDHEN and SYDVKM.